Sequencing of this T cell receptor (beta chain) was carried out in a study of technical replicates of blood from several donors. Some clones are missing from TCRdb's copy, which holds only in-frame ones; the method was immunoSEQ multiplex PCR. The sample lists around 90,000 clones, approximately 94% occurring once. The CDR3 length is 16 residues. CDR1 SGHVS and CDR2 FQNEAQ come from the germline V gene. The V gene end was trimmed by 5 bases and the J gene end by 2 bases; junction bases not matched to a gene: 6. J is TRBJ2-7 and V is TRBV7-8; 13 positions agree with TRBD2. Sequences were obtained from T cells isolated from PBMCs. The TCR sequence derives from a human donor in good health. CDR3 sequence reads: CASSPWTSGGAYEQYF. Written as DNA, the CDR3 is TGTGCCAGCAGCCCTTGGACTAGCGGGGGAGCCTACGAGCAGTACTTC.